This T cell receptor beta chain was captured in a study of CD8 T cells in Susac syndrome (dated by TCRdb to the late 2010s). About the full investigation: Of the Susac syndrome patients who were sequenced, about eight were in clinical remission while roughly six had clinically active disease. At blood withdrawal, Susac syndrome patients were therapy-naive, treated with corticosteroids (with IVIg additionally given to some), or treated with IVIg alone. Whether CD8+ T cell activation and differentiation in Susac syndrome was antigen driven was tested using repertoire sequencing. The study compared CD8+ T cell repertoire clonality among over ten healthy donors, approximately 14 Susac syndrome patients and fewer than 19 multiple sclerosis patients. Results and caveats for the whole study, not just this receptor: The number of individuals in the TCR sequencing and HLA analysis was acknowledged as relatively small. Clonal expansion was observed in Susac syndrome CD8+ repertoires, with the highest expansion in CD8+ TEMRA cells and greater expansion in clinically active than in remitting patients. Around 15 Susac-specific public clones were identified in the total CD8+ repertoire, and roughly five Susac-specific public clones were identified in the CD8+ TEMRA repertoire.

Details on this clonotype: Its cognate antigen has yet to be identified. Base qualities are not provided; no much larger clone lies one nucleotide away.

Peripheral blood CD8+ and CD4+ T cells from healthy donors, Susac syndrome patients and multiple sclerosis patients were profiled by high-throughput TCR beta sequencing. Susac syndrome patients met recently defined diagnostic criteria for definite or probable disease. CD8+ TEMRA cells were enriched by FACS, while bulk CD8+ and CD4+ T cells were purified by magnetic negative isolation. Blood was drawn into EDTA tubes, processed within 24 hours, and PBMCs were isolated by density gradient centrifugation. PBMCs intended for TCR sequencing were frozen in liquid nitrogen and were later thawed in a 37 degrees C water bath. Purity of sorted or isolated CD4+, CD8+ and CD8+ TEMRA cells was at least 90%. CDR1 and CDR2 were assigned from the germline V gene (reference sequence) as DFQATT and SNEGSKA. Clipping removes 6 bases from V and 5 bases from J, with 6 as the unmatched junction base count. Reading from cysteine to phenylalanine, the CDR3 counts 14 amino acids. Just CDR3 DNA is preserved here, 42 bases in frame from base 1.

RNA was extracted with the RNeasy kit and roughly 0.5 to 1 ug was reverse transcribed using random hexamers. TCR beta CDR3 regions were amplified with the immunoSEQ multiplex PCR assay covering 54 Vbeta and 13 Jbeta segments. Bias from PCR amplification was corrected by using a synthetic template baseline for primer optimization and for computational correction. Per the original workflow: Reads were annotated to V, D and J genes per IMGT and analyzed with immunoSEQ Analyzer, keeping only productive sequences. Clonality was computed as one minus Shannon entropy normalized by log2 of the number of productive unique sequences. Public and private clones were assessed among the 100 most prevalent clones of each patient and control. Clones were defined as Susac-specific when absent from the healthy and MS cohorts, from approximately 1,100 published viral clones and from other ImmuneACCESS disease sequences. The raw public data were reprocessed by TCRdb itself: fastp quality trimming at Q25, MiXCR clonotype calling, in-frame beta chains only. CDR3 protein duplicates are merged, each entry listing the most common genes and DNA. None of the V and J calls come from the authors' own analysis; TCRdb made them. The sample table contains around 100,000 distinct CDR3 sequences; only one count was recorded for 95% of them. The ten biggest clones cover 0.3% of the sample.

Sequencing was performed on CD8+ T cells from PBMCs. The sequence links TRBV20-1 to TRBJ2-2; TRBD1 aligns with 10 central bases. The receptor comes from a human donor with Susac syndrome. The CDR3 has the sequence CSARQGAVTGELFF. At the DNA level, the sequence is TGCAGTGCGCGACAGGGGGCGGTGACCGGGGAGCTGTTTTTT.